A selection of T cell receptor beta chains follows, all from one sample in a study of spatial heterogeneity in lung cancer. A single record per CDR3 protein comes from TCRdb applying MiXCR to the 5' RACE reads. The sample carries about 15,000 distinct CDR3 sequences, more than 10% recorded once. The specimen comprised PBMCs, sampled at surgery. The receptors shown here come from a female donor with early-stage non-small cell lung cancer. Each CDR3 is given with its conserved first and last residue. The order of the fields is D gene, clone size, V gene, J gene, CDR3 DNA, CDR3 protein. D genes are given only for firm matches. Only some rows state a clone size, as once, few, many or a class for expanded clones.

NA	NA	TRBV28	TRBJ2-2	TGTGCCAGCAGTTTAGGATTCGGTGGGACCGGGGAGCTGTTTTTT	CASSLGFGGTGELFF
TRBD1	NA	TRBV7-9	TRBJ1-2	TGTGCCAGCAGCCAGGACAGGAACTATGGCTACACCTTC	CASSQDRNYGYTF
NA	NA	TRBV23-1	TRBJ2-3	TGCGCCAGCAGTCCGCGACAGAGATACGCAGTATTT	CASSPRQRYAVF
NA	many	TRBV7-9	TRBJ2-7	TGTGCCAGCAGCTTGGGCGAGCAGTACTTC	CASSLGEQYF
NA	many	TRBV5-1	TRBJ2-3	TGCGCCAGCAGCTTACGGGGCGCAGATACGCAGTATTTT	CASSLRGADTQYF
TRBD1	NA	TRBV10-3	TRBJ1-2	TGTGCCATATCCTCCGACAGGGACTATGGCTACACCTTC	CAISSDRDYGYTF
TRBD2	many	TRBV4-1	TRBJ2-1	TGCGCCAGCAGCCAAGATCCTAGCGGGGGATTACCCTCCTACAATGAGCAGTTCTTC	CASSQDPSGGLPSYNEQFF
NA	many	TRBV5-1	TRBJ1-1	TGCGCCAGCAGCTTGGAGGGCGGGTTGAACACTGAAGCTTTCTTT	CASSLEGGLNTEAFF
NA	many	TRBV28	TRBJ1-2	TGTGCCATCACGGGAGGGGTAAAGGGCTACACCTTC	CAITGGVKGYTF
NA	many	TRBV20-1	TRBJ1-1	TGCAGTGCTTCTCAGGGGACCTTGAACACTGAAGCTTTCTTT	CSASQGTLNTEAFF
TRBD2	many	TRBV3-1	TRBJ2-3	TGTGCCAGCGTGCCCTCGCAACGGGGGGGCCCAGATACGCAGTATTTT	CASVPSQRGGPDTQYF
TRBD1	NA	TRBV24-1	TRBJ2-7	TGTGCCACCAGTGTTGAGGGGGCGCTTCTCGGCGAGCAGTACTTC	CATSVEGALLGEQYF
NA	many	TRBV7-7	TRBJ2-3	TGTGCTAGCAGCTTACGGGGGCTCACAGATACGCAGTATTTT	CASSLRGLTDTQYF
TRBD1	NA	TRBV12-3/TRBV12-4	TRBJ1-5	TGTGCCAGCACCAAACAGGGGAGCCAGCCCCAGCATTTT	CASTKQGSQPQHF
NA	many	TRBV18	TRBJ2-3	TGTGCCAGCTCACCATCCCAGGGCTCCGGCACAGATACGCAGTATTTT	CASSPSQGSGTDTQYF
NA	many	TRBV12-3/TRBV12-4	TRBJ1-6	TGTGCCAGCAGGAAGACAGAGGTTGTGGGTCAACCCCTCCACTTT	CASRKTEVVGQPLHF
NA	many	TRBV11-2	TRBJ1-1	TGTGCCAGCAGCTTAAACGTCGGGCCAGCCCCCGAAGCTTTCTTT	CASSLNVGPAPEAFF
TRBD1	many	TRBV10-2	TRBJ1-6	TGCGCCAGCAGTGAGGGGGGACAGGATAATTCACCCCTCCACTTT	CASSEGGQDNSPLHF
NA	many	TRBV18	TRBJ1-1	TGTGCCAGCTCACGTGACAGGCGGAACACTGAAGCTTTCTTT	CASSRDRRNTEAFF
TRBD2	medium-sized	TRBV7-2	TRBJ2-7	TGTGCCAGCAGCATCGCCGGGACTAGCACCTACGAGCAGTACTTC	CASSIAGTSTYEQYF
TRBD1	many	TRBV19	TRBJ2-3	TGTGCCAGTAGGGGGTTCGGGACAGGTTTCAGTGAGCACACAGATACGCAGTATTTT	CASRGFGTGFSEHTDTQYF
NA	NA	TRBV3-1	TRBJ2-2	TGTGCCAGCAGCGAACTTAACTCGAACACCGGGGAGCTGTTTTTT	CASSELNSNTGELFF
NA	medium-sized	TRBV12-3/TRBV12-4	TRBJ1-2	TGTGCCAGCAACAAGGGGGTGGGAGGCTATGGCTACACCTTC	CASNKGVGGYGYTF